A selection of T cell receptor beta chains follows, all from one sample in a study of B cell selection in AIRE deficiency. The assay was immunoSEQ multiplex PCR, and TCRdb's table has in-frame clones only and misses some. The data contain about 24,000 clones, nearly 98% of them singletons. Sequenced material: conventional CD4+ T cells sorted from PBMCs. These TCRs come from a human donor with AIRE deficiency. Each CDR3 is given with its conserved first and last residue. The D gene is left open where the match is weak. Some rows mark clone size as missing; the rest say once, few, many or name a class of expanded clone.

D	V	size	J	CDR3	DNA
-	TRBV2	-	TRBJ2-5	CASSEGGILGREQYF	TGTGCCAGCAGTGAAGGGGGAATATTGGGTAGGGAGCAGTACTTC
TRBD1	TRBV7-2	-	TRBJ2-2	CASSLVGGQVNTGELFF	TGTGCCAGCAGCTTAGTAGGTGGACAGGTGAACACCGGGGAGCTGTTTTTT
-	TRBV5-1	-	TRBJ1-3	CASSLQGVVSGNTIYF	TGCGCCAGCAGCTTGCAAGGGGTTGTGTCTGGAAACACCATATATTTT
-	TRBV5-8	once	TRBJ2-3	CASTQRRTDTQYF	TGTGCCAGCACCCAAAGACGCACAGATACGCAGTATTTT
-	TRBV4-2	-	TRBJ2-2	CASSQPITQGIGELFF	TGTGCCAGCAGCCAGCCCATCACCCAGGGAATCGGGGAGCTGTTTTTT
-	TRBV19	-	TRBJ2-3	CASSIDRRETDTQYF	TGTGCCAGTAGTATAGATCGCAGGGAAACAGATACGCAGTATTTT
-	TRBV10-3	once	TRBJ2-1	CATRRSGGSYNEQFF	TGTGCCACCCGACGGAGCGGCGGGTCCTACAATGAGCAGTTCTTC
TRBD2	TRBV5-5	-	TRBJ2-7	CASSLRLAGGSYEQYF	TGTGCCAGCAGCTTGAGGCTAGCGGGGGGATCCTACGAGCAGTACTTC
TRBD2	TRBV5-1	once	TRBJ2-1	CASSLAASGLIGNEQFF	TGCGCCAGCAGCTTGGCAGCTAGCGGATTAATCGGGAATGAGCAGTTCTTC
-	TRBV19	few	TRBJ2-2	CASRSRTGELFF	TGTGCCAGTAGGAGCCGCACCGGGGAGCTGTTTTTT
TRBD2	TRBV28	-	TRBJ2-2	CASRSASGRATGELFF	TGTGCCAGCAGGTCGGCTAGCGGGAGGGCCACCGGGGAGCTGTTTTTT
-	TRBV7-2	-	TRBJ1-1	CASRAYTEAFF	TGTGCCAGCCGCGCCTACACTGAAGCTTTCTTT
-	TRBV11-2	-	TRBJ2-6	CASSTRVSGANVLTF	TGTGCCAGCAGCACTAGAGTATCTGGGGCCAACGTCCTGACTTTC
-	TRBV4-3	few	TRBJ1-5	CASSQDLRFNQPQHF	TGCGCCAGCAGCCAAGATTTACGGTTCAATCAGCCCCAGCATTTT
TRBD1	TRBV7-9	-	TRBJ1-2	CASSFAGGTNYGYTF	TGTGCCAGCAGCTTTGCAGGGGGAACTAACTATGGCTACACCTTC